These 14 T cell receptor beta chains were sequenced from one sample in a study of response to subunit inactivated influenza vaccine. TCRdb recomputed calls from the RT-PCR reads with MiXCR, one row per CDR3 protein. The table lists roughly 190,000 distinct CDR3 sequences, 13% to 15% of them singletons, with 26% in the top ten. The sequencing here drew on CD8+ T cells sorted from PBMCs, taken roughly 5 days after vaccination. The origin of the receptors is a man in his fifties who received an inactivated influenza vaccine.

This clonotype was found a few times. The CDR3 sequence is CASTRDPWGYGYTF. For the CDR3, the DNA is TGTGCCAGCACCCGGGACCCCTGGGGCTATGGCTACACCTTC. The chain employs TRBV2 and TRBJ1-2; possible D gene TRBD1, 5 bases. The CDR3 is made up of 14 amino acids. The V and J ends lost 7 bases and 4 bases respectively, with 16 bases between them. The germline CDR1 and CDR2 sequences are SNHLY and FYNNEI.

The chain employs TRBV9 and TRBJ2-7; the match to TRBD2 covers 8 bases. V lost 4 bases and J lost 2; bases outside the gene matches: 8. The germline V gene encodes CDR1 SGDLS and CDR2 YYNGEE. The CDR3 runs 15 residues. The CDR3 here is CASSTTSGMAYEQYF. CDR3 bases: TGTGCCAGCAGCACCACTAGCGGCATGGCCTACGAGCAGTACTTC.

This chain connects TRBV27 to TRBJ2-1; the match to TRBD2 covers 11 bases. V was clipped by 5 bases and J by 9 bases; unmatched bases: 6. CDR3 size: 14 residues. Germline-derived CDR1 and CDR2 are MNHEY and SMNVEV (reference sequence). CDR3 protein: CASSLLAGGPEQFF. CDR3 coding DNA: TGTGCCAGCAGTCTCTTAGCGGGAGGGCCTGAGCAGTTCTTC.

This chain joins TRBV7-6 and TRBJ2-2; 9 bases are shared with TRBD2. CDR1 and CDR2 from the germline V gene are SGHVS and FNYEAQ. The length of the CDR3 is 16 residues. The J segment lost 1 base and the V segment lost 5 bases, leaving 5 bases of the junction unmatched. CDR3 in DNA: TGTGCCAGCAGCACCCGGACTAGCGAGAACACCGGGGAGCTGTTTTTT. The encoded protein is CASSTRTSENTGELFF.

This clonotype showed up just a few times. V is TRBV28 and J is TRBJ2-5; D possibly matches TRBD1 or TRBD2 (5 bases each). V shed 2 bases and J shed 5 bases, with 18 bases lying between them. Germline-derived CDR1 and CDR2 are MDHEN and SYDVKM. The CDR3 is made up of 16 amino acids. The CDR3 region is CASSLPGTEAGETQYF. The CDR3, as DNA: TGTGCCAGCAGTTTACCCGGGACCGAAGCAGGGGAGACCCAGTACTTC.

This chain joins TRBV13 and TRBJ2-3; the D gene could be TRBD1 or TRBD2 (5 bases each). Deletions cut 5 bases from V and 2 bases from J, with 11 bases between. CDR3 size: 14 residues. The V gene's germline CDR1 is PRHDT and CDR2 FYEKMQ (reference sequence). The CDR3 DNA follows: TGTGCCAGCAGCCAACGGGACCCCACAGATACGCAGTATTTT. Encoded protein: CASSQRDPTDTQYF.

The J gene is TRBJ1-6, the V gene TRBV20-1; no clear D. The CDR3 totals 16 residues. V dropped 3 bases and J dropped 0 bases, with 12 bases sitting between them. CDR1 is DFQATT, CDR2 SNEGSKA, per germline (reference sequence). This chain's CDR3 is CSARDHSSSYNSPLHF. Written as DNA, the CDR3 is TGCAGTGCTAGGGACCATTCAAGCTCCTATAATTCACCCCTCCACTTT.

The CDR3 DNA follows: TGTGCCAGCAGTTTCACCGGGACATACAATGAGCAGTTCTTC. Protein sequence: CASSFTGTYNEQFF. This chain uses TRBV27 with TRBJ2-1; D is perhaps TRBD1 (6 bases). CDR1 is MNHEY, CDR2 SMNVEV, per germline (reference sequence). The CDR3 totals 14 residues. Trimming took off 3 bases at V and 4 bases at J, with 10 bases between the two ends.

This chain links TRBV9 with TRBJ2-3; 8 bases match TRBD2. V lost 4 bases, J lost 4 bases, and 2 bases stayed unmatched. The CDR3 spans 13 residues. From germline, CDR1 is SGDLS and CDR2 YYNGEE. CDR3 sequence reads: CASSREGADTQYF. CDR3 DNA sequence: TGTGCCAGCAGCCGGGAGGGCGCAGATACGCAGTATTTT.

This clonotype was observed at least ten times. V gene TRBV12-3 or TRBV12-4 combines with J gene TRBJ1-6, with TRBD1 as a possible D gene (5 bases). The CDR3 consists of 14 residues. Trimming shortened V by 7 bases and J by 7 bases, and 14 bases separated the two germline ends. In DNA, the CDR3 is TGTGCCAGCACTTTCGGGGGAATCAATTCACCCCTCCACTTT. Amino acids: CASTFGGINSPLHF.

This clonotype was counted only a few times. The chain is built from TRBV28 and TRBJ2-6, with 8 bases aligning to TRBD1. The CDR3 runs to 20 residues. The germline CDR1 and CDR2 sequences are MDHEN and SYDVKM. The V segment lost 6 bases and the J segment 0 bases; nucleotides outside the gene matches: 16. As DNA, the CDR3 is TGTGCCAGCAGCACATCAACCCGGGACAGGTCCTTCTCTGGGGCCAACGTCCTGACTTTC. This gives the protein CASSTSTRDRSFSGANVLTF.

This clonotype was counted between two and nine times. This sequence joins TRBV7-2 and TRBJ2-7, with D unresolved. The CDR3 totals 14 residues. V was pared by 7 bases and J by 2 bases, with 15 bases between. CDR1 is SGHTA and CDR2 is FQGNSA in the germline V gene. The DNA of the CDR3 is TGTGCCAGCACCACAAGAACCCTTCCCTACGAGCAGTACTTC. Protein product: CASTTRTLPYEQYF.

This clonotype was observed a handful of times. The chain joins TRBV6-2 or TRBV6-3 to TRBJ2-4; a weak D match, TRBD2 (5 bases). V shed 6 bases and J shed 8 bases, with 11 bases lying between them. Looked up from germline, CDR1 is MNHEY and CDR2 is SVGEGT. The length of the CDR3 is 12 residues. The CDR3 DNA reads as TGTGCCAGCAGGGACCTCGGGGACATTCAGTACTTC. This gives the protein CASRDLGDIQYF.

The J gene is TRBJ2-3, the V gene TRBV11-1; D gene unclear. Trimming removed 5 bases at V and 1 base at J, with 10 bases between. The CDR3 spans 14 residues. Germline V gives CDR1 SGHAT, CDR2 FQDESV (reference sequence). Written as DNA, the CDR3 is TGTGCCAGCAGCCCTAATGTGGGCACAGATACGCAGTATTTT. Translation: CASSPNVGTDTQYF.